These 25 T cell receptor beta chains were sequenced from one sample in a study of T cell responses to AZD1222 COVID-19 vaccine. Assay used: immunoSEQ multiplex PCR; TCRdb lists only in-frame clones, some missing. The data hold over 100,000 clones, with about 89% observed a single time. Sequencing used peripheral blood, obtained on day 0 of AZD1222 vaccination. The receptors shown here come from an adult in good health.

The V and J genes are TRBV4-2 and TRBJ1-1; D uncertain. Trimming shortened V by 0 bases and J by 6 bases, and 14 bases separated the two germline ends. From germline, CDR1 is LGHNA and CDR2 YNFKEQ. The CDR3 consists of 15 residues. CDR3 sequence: CASSQETQLGSEAFF. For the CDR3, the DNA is TGTGCCAGCAGCCAAGAGACACAGTTAGGCTCTGAAGCTTTCTTT.

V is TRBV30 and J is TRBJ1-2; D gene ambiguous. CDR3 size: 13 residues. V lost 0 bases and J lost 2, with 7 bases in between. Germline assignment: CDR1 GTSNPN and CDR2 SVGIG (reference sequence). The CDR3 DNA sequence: TGTGCCTGGAGTGTTGGGCCAAACTATGGCTACACCTTC. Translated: CAWSVGPNYGYTF.

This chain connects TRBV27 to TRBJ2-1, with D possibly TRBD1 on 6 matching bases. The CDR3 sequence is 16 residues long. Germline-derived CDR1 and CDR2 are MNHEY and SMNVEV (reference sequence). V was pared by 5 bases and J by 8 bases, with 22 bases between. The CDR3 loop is CASSPSQGRSMDEQFF. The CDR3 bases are TGTGCCAGCAGTCCGTCACAGGGAAGGAGTATGGATGAGCAGTTCTTC.

CDR3 loop: CASSITGNTEAFF. CDR3 DNA sequence: TGTGCCAGCAGCATTACAGGGAACACTGAAGCTTTCTTT. The rearrangement joins TRBV9 to TRBJ1-1, with D perhaps TRBD1 (5 bases). CDR1 and CDR2 from the germline V gene are SGDLS and YYNGEE. The V end lost 4 bases, the J end lost 1 base, and 8 bases lay between the germline ends. CDR3 length equals 13 residues. Combining the CDR3 with reference TRBV9 and TRBJ1-1 gives the whole variable domain DSGVTQTPKHLITATGQRVTLRCSPRSGDLSVYWYQQSLDQGLQFLIQYYNGEERAKGNILERFSAQQFPDLHSELNLSSLELGDSALYFCASSITGNTEAFFGQGTRLTVV.

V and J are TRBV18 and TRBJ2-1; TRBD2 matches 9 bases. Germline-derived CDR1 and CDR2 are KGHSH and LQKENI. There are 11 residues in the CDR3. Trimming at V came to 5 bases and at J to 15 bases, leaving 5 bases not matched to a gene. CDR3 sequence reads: CASSGTSSTFF. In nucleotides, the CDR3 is TGTGCCAGCTCAGGGACTAGCAGTACGTTCTTC.

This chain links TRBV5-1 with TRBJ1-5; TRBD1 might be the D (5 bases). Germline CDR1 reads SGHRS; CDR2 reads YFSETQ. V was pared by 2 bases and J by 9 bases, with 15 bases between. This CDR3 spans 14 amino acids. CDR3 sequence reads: CASSLLRVYWPQHF. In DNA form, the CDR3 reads TGCGCCAGCAGCTTACTCAGGGTGTATTGGCCCCAGCATTTT.

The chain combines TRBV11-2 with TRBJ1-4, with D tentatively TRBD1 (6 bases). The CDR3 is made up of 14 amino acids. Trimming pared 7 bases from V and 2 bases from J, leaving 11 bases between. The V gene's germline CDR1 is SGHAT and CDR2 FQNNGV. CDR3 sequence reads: CASTLGATNEKLFF. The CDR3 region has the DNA TGTGCCAGCACCCTGGGGGCCACTAATGAAAAACTGTTTTTT.

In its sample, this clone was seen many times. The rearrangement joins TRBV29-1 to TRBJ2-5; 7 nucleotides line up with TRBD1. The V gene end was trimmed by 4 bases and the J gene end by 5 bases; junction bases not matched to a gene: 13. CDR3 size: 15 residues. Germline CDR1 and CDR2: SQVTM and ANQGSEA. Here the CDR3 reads CSVATSGGSQETQYF. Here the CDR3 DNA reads TGCAGCGTTGCGACCTCAGGGGGATCTCAGGAGACCCAGTACTTC.

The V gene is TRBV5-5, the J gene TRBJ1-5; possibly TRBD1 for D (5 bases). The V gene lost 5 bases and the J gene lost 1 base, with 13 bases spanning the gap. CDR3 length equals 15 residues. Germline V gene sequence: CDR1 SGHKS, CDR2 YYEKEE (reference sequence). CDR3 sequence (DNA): TGTGCCAGCAGTACGGACATAAGGAGCAATCAGCCCCAGCATTTT. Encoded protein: CASSTDIRSNQPQHF.

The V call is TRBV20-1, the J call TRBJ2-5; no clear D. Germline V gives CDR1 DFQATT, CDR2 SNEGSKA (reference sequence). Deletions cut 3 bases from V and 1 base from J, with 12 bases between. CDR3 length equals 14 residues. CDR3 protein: CSASRLGSQETQYF. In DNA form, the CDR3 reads TGCAGTGCTAGTCGGCTCGGTTCCCAAGAGACCCAGTACTTC.

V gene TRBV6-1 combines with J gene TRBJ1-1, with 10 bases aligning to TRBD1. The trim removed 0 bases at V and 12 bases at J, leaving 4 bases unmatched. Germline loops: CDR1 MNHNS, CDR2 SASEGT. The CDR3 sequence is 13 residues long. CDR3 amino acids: CASSEARGQGSFF. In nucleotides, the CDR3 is TGTGCCAGCAGTGAAGCGCGGGGACAGGGGTCTTTCTTT.

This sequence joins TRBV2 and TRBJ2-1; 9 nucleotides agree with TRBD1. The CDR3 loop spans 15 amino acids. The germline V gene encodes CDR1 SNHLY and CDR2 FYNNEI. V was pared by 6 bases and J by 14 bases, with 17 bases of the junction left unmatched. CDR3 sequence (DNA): TGTGCCAGCAGGGGAGGGGGACAGGGTCACCCCCTCGAGTTCTTC. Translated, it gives CASRGGGQGHPLEFF.

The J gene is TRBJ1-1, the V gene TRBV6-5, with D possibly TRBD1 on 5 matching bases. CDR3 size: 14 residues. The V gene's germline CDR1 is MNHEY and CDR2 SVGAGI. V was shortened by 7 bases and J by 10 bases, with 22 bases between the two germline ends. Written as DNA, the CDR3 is TGTGCCAGCACCCTGTGGGCGGGGTATGGGGGAGCTTTCTTT. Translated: CASTLWAGYGGAFF.

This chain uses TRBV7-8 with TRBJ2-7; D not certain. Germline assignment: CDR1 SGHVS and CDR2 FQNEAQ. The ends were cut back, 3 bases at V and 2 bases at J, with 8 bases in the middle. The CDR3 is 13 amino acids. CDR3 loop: CASSFDTTYEQYF. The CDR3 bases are TGTGCCAGCAGCTTCGACACCACCTACGAGCAGTACTTC. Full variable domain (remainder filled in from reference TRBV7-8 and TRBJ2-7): GAGVSQSPRYKVAKRGQDVALRCDPISGHVSLFWYQQALGQGPEFLTYFQNEAQLDKSGLPSDRFFAERPEGSVSTLKIQRTQQEDSAVYLCASSFDTTYEQYFGPGTRLTVT.

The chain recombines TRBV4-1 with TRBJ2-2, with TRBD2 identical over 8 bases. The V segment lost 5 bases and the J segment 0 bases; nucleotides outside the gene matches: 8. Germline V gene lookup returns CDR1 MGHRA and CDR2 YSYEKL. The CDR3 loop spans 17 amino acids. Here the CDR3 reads CASSSFGGAPNTGELFF. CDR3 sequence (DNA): TGCGCCAGCAGCTCTTTCGGGGGGGCGCCGAACACCGGGGAGCTGTTTTTT.

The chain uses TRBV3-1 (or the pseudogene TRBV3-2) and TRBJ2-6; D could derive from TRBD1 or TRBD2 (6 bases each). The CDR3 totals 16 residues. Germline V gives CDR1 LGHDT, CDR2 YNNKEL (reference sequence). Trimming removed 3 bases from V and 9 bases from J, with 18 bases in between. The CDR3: CASSHSTHGGLNVLTF. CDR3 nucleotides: TGTGCCAGCAGCCACTCCACCCACGGGGGCCTCAACGTCCTGACTTTC.

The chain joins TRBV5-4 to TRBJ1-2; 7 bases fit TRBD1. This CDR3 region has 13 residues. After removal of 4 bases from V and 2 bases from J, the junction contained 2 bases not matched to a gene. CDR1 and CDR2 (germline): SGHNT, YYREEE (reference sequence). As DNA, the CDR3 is TGTGCCAGCAGCCCGGACAGGAACTATGGCTACACCTTC. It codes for CASSPDRNYGYTF.

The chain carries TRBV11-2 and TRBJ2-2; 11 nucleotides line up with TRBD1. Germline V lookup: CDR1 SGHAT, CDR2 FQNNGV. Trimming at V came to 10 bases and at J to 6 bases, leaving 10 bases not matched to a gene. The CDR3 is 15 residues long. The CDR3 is CATSPGQGVAGELFF. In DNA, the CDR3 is TGTGCCACTAGCCCGGGACAGGGGGTCGCCGGGGAGCTGTTTTTT.

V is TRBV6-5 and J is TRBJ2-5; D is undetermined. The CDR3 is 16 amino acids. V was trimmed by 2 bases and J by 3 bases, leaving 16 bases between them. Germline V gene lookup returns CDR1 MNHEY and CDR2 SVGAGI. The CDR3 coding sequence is TGTGCCAGCAGTTACACAAACGCTGGAACAAAAGAGACCCAGTACTTC. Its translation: CASSYTNAGTKETQYF.

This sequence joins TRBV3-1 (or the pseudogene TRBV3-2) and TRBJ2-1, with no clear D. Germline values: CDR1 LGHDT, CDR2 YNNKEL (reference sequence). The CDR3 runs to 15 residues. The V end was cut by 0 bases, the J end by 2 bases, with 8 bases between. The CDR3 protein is CASSQDRAPYNEQFF. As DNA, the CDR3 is TGTGCCAGCAGCCAAGATCGCGCACCCTACAATGAGCAGTTCTTC.

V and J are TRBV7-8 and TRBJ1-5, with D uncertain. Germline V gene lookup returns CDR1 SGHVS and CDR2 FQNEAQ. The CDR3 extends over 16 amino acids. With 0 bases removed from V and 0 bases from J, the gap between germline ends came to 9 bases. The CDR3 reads CASSLALTLSNQPQHF. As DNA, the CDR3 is TGTGCCAGCAGCTTAGCGTTGACACTTAGCAATCAGCCCCAGCATTTT.

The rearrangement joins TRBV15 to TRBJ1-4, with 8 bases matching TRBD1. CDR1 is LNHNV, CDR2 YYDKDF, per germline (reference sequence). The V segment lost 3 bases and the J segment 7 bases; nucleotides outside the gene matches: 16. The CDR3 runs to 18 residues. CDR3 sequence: CATSSSVAGGFRGEKLFF. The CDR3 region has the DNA TGTGCCACCAGCAGCAGCGTTGCAGGGGGCTTTCGGGGTGAAAAACTGTTTTTT.

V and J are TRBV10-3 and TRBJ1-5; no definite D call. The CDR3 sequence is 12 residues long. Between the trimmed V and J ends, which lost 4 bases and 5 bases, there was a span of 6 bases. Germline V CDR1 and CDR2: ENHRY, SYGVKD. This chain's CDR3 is CAISAFDQPQHF. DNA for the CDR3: TGTGCCATCAGTGCCTTCGATCAGCCCCAGCATTTT.

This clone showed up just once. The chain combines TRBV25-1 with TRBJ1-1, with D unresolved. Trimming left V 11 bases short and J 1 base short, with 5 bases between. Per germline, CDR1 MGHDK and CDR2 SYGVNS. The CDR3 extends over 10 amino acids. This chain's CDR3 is CAAGNTEAFF. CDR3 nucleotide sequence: TGTGCCGCCGGGAACACTGAAGCTTTCTTT.

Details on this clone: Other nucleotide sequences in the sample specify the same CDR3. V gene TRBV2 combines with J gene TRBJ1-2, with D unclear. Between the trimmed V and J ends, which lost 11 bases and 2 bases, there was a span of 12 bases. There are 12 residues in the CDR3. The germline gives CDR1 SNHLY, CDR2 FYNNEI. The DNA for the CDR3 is TGTGCCGGCTTAACCCAGAACTATGGCTACACCTTC. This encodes CAGLTQNYGYTF.